This T cell receptor beta chain emerged from a study of blood T cell repertoires in COVID-19. Across the whole study: Samples representing acute and convalescent COVID-19 were sourced from the United States, Italy and Spain. Sources were T cells, B-cell-depleted T cells, or PBMCs; the material itself was cDNA or gDNA.

The Seattle site enrolled patients during active infection and followed them longitudinally. As processed by the authors: Scientists estimated how many nucleated cells there were by amplifying reference gene primers. Measured with immunoSEQ multiplex PCR; TCRdb has only the in-frame clones, and not every one. That table gives V, J and clone size, and the DNA gave D and trimming. The sample lists hundreds of thousands of clones, 83% occurring once. The source of this sequence is a woman between 25 and 40 years old with COVID-19, enrolled during active disease. Sequencing used peripheral blood.

CDR3 loop: CASSATVNTEAFF. The DNA of the CDR3 is TGTGCCAGCAGTGCTACAGTAAACACTGAAGCTTTCTTT. This chain connects TRBV27 to TRBJ1-1; D gene uncertain. Germline CDR1 is MNHEY and CDR2 is SMNVEV (reference sequence). The CDR3 extends over 13 amino acids. V dropped 5 bases and J dropped 2 bases, with 9 bases sitting between them.